This paragraph covers one TCR beta chain sequence. This CDR3 spans 15 amino acids. The germline gives CDR1 SEHNR, CDR2 FQNEAQ (reference sequence). V lost 6 bases, J lost 6 bases, and 20 bases lay in between. This record belongs to a study of blood T cell repertoires in COVID-19. Study-wide background: The cDNA or gDNA used as material had been derived from T cells, B-cell-depleted T cells, or PBMCs.

The method was immunoSEQ multiplex PCR; TCRdb's version includes in-frame clones alone and lacks a portion of them. The repertoire includes about 98,000 clones, approximately 84% of them detected once, and about 9.9% sits in the top ten. Sequencing was done on a sample of peripheral blood. This clonotype was obtained from a man in his forties with active or convalescent COVID-19. The chain couples TRBV7-9 to TRBJ1-1; maybe TRBD1 (6 bases). The DNA of the CDR3 is TGTGCCAGCAGTCACTCAACAGGGAGGGTCGCTGAAGCTTTCTTT. Its translation: CASSHSTGRVAEAFF.